This passage covers 2 T cell receptor beta chains from one sample sequenced in a study of neurological immune-mediated disorders. TCRdb used MiXCR to reprocess the 5' RACE reads, holding one entry per CDR3 protein. The data contain 50,000 to 70,000 distinct CDR3 sequences, 2% to 2.5% of them singletons. The sequencing input was PBMCs. The origin of the receptors is a man aged 50-59 years with multiple sclerosis.

This clonotype has a count of ten or more. The J gene is TRBJ2-1, the V gene TRBV7-2, with 7 bases matching TRBD2. The J segment lost 5 bases and the V segment lost 1 base, leaving 2 bases of the junction unmatched. Germline CDR1 and CDR2: SGHTA and FQGNSA. This CDR3 contains 14 residues. The CDR3 region is CASSLVGGDNEQFF. The DNA for the CDR3 is TGTGCCAGCAGCTTAGTGGGGGGGGACAATGAGCAGTTCTTC.

This clonotype was seen ten or more times. The chain combines TRBV20-1 with TRBJ1-2, with a possible D match to TRBD1 (6 bases). Trimming took off 6 bases at V and 7 bases at J, with 12 bases between the two ends. From germline, CDR1 is DFQATT and CDR2 SNEGSKA (reference sequence). CDR3 size: 11 residues. This CDR3 is CSAAGGSGYTF. Here the CDR3 DNA reads TGCAGTGCCGCGGGGGGCAGTGGCTACACCTTC.